The T cell receptor beta chain described here comes from a study of blood T cells in healthy people across ages (dated by TCRdb to between 2015 and 2016). Broadly, across the study: In model experiments, template switching captured about one uniquely barcoded TCR beta cDNA molecule for every two T cells. The study analyzed two additional independent replicas of 1 million unique cDNA reads from the same blood draw for two donors, one aged 18 to 29 and one aged 80 or older. To avoid experimental bias, donors of different ages were distributed randomly across sequencing lanes. To track age-related changes in TCR beta repertoire diversity, the study relied on deep sequencing normalized with unique cDNA molecular identifiers. Four age groups were formed from the donors: young (average approximately 17 years), middle-aged (approximately 41), aged (around 62) and long-lived (about 75).

The germline V gene specifies KGHDR as CDR1 and SFDVKD as CDR2. V and J are truncated by 0 bases and 4 bases respectively, leaving an intervening sequence of 9 bases. The CDR3 spans 14 residues, from the cysteine through the phenylalanine. Just the 42-base CDR3 DNA is kept, in frame starting at base 1. The 35 to 40 donors, aged about 6 to 100 years, were systemically healthy Caucasian individuals from Russia. Roughly 10 milliliters of peripheral blood were collected from each donor into EDTA-treated Vacutainer tubes. Ficoll-Paque density-gradient centrifugation was used to isolate PBMCs, with at least 6 million per sample. Trizol reagent was used to extract total RNA from the PBMCs, yielding at least 6 micrograms per sample. Naive CD45RAhigh/CD27high T cell percentages were measured by flow cytometry on a PBMC aliquot from every donor. A word on this clonotype: This clone's antigen is unknown. The record has no base qualities; no much larger clone is one base away.

Libraries came from 5' RACE. The reads were generated on an Illumina HiSeq 2500. A second roughly 6 to 11 cycle PCR used a sample-barcoded 5' primer and a J-beta primer mix. A unique molecular identifier was introduced onto each TCR beta cDNA molecule by a template-switch 5' adaptor carrying 12 random nucleotides. At least 2.5 million CDR3-containing paired-end reads were obtained from each sample. The Mint cDNA synthesis kit, primed by a TRBC-specific oligonucleotide, was used to synthesize first-strand cDNA from all RNA. Following uracil-DNA glycosylase treatment, all cDNA underwent a first 18-cycle PCR with the universal primers M1SS and BC2_uni_R. In the original analysis: Normalization of each sample was performed by random selection of 1 million high-quality reads, each carrying a distinct molecular identifier. Instead of being binned into consensus sequences, reads that shared molecular identifiers were thrown out. MiTCR, run with a Q25 quality threshold and the strictest error-elimination algorithm, handled CDR3 identification, clonotype clustering and error correction. A nonparametric unseen species model using Euler transformation provided a lower-bound estimate of total TCR beta diversity. TCRdb reprocessed the public reads (quality trimming at Q25 with fastp, clone calling with MiXCR) and kept in-frame beta chains. Here each entry gathers all rows of one CDR3 protein and keeps the most common genes and DNA. TCRdb, not the original authors, processed these V and J calls. Recorded for this sample are under 750,000 distinct CDR3 sequences; 40% to 55% of them occurred a single time. The ten largest clones take up around 24% of the sample.

On the study overall, not on this receptor specifically: As age increased, observed TCR beta diversity per million T cells dropped in a roughly linear way, and a significant reduction was already evident by age around 41. There was a strong correlation between observed TCR beta diversity and the percentage of naive T cells measured by flow cytometry. Conclusive comparison of naive and antigen-experienced compartments was prevented by the profiling of bulk unsorted PBMCs. Estimates of total diversity based on one million sequenced T cells were regarded as lower bounds and as underestimates. The long-lived group showed more naive CD4+ T cells, fewer expanded clones and increased TCR diversity than the aged group, suggesting age selection. Donor CMV infection status was unknown, potentially confounding age-related changes in expanded clonotypes.

The sequenced sample was blood. In this chain, TRBV24-1 is recombined with TRBJ2-7; no confident D gene assignment can be made. The clonotype comes from a man older than 75 in good health. The CDR3 here reads CATSDLHPDYEQYF. The DNA sequence is as follows: TGTGCCACCAGTGATTTGCATCCGGATTACGAGCAGTACTTC.